This TCR beta chain was obtained from a study of blood T cell repertoires in COVID-19. The CDR3 has 16 residues. Germline V gives CDR1 SGDLS, CDR2 YYNGEE. Sequencing was performed with immunoSEQ multiplex PCR; in TCRdb, only in-frame clones are kept and a portion is missing. The table lists around 350,000 clones, around 90% of them singletons. On this clone: At one end, the junction sequence differs from germline, possibly due to a read error.

The source material was peripheral blood. The clonotype comes from a human donor in a cohort sampled during active COVID-19. The chain recombines TRBV9 with TRBJ2-2; TRBD1 agrees at 8 bases. In nucleotides, the CDR3 is TGTGCCAGCAGCGTAGCTCAGGGGGCGAATACCGGGGAGCTGTTTTTT. Residues: CASSVAQGANTGELFF.